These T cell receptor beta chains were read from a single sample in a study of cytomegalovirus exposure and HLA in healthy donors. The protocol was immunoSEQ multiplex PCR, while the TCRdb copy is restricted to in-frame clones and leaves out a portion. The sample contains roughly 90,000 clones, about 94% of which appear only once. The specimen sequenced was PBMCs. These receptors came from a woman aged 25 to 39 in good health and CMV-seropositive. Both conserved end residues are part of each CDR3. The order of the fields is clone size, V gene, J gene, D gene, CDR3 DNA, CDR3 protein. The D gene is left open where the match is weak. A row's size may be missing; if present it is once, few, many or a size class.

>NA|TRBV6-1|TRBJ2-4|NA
TGTGCCAGCAGTGGGACAGTAGCCAAAAACATTCAGTACTTC
CASSGTVAKNIQYF
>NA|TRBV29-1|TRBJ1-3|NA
TGCAGCGTTGAAGAGTACAGGCGCTCTGGAAACACCATATATTTT
CSVEEYRRSGNTIYF
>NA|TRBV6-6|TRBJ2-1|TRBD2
TGTGCCAGTCAGGGACTAGCGGGAGCCCATGAGCAGTTCTTC
CASQGLAGAHEQFF
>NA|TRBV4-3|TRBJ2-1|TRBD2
TGCGCCAGCAGCTTCTATACTAGCGGGATAGGCAATGAGCAGTTCTTC
CASSFYTSGIGNEQFF
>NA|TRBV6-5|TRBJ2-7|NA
TGTGCCAGCAGTGACAACGCCCACGAGCAGTACTTC
CASSDNAHEQYF
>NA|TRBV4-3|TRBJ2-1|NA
TGCGCCAGCAGACTTACAGCAAGCTCCTACAATGAGCAGTTCTTC
CASRLTASSYNEQFF
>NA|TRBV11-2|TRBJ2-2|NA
TGTGCCAGCAGCTTTTCAGGGGCCCTCACCGGGGAGCTGTTTTTT
CASSFSGALTGELFF
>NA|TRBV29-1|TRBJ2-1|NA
TGCAGCGTTGGCGGGATGGGTGATTACAATGAGCAGTTCTTC
CSVGGMGDYNEQFF
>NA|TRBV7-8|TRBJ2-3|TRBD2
TGTGCCAGCAGCCTCTATACTAGCGGGGAAGCCCCCCCTACGCAGTATTTT
CASSLYTSGEAPPTQYF
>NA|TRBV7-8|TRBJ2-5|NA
TGTGCCAGCAGCTTAGTTGCTAGCGCCGAGTGGGGCGAGACCCAGTACTTC
CASSLVASAEWGETQYF
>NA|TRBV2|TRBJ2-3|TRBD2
TGTGCCAGCAGGAGCGGGGCTGGAGATACGCAGTATTTT
CASRSGAGDTQYF
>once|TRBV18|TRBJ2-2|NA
TGTGCCAGCTCACGAGGAACAAGCGGGACCGGGGAGCTGTTTTTT
CASSRGTSGTGELFF
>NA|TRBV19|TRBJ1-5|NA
TGTGCCAGTAGTATAGACAGGGCCCTAAGCAATCAGCCCCAGCATTTT
CASSIDRALSNQPQHF
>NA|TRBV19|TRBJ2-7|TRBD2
TGTGCCAGTAGTCTCTCCCCGGGACTACCCTACGAGCAGTACTTC
CASSLSPGLPYEQYF
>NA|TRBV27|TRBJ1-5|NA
TGTGCCAGCAGTCTAGGGGTGAATCAGCCCCAGCATTTT
CASSLGVNQPQHF
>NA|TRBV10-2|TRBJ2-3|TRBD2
TGCGCCAGCAGACCAACTAGCGGGACCACAGATACGCAGTATTTT
CASRPTSGTTDTQYF
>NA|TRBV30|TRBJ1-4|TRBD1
TGTGCCTGGAGTGCGGGACAGGCAAATGAAAAACTGTTTTTT
CAWSAGQANEKLFF
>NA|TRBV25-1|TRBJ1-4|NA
TGTGCCAGCAGTGAATACAGGGGAAGTAATGAAAAACTGTTTTTT
CASSEYRGSNEKLFF
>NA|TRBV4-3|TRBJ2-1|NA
TGCGCCAGCAGCCAAGAGGGGCTAGCGAGCCCCTACAATGAGCAGTTCTTC
CASSQEGLASPYNEQFF
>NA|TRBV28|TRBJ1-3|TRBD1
TGTGCCAGCACTTCAGGGGGCTCTGGAAACACCATATATTTT
CASTSGGSGNTIYF
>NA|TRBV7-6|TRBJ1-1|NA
TGTGCCAGCAGCGCGGGTGTGGCCACTGAAGCTTTCTTT
CASSAGVATEAFF
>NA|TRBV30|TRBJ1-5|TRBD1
TGTGCCTGGAGTCCCGGGACAGGGCTCAATCAGCCCCAGCATTTT
CAWSPGTGLNQPQHF
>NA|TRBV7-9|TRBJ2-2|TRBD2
TGTGCCAGCAGCTTACAAGCGGGAGGGCCTTATCGGGACACCGGGGAGCTGTTTTTT
CASSLQAGGPYRDTGELFF
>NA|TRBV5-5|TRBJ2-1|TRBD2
TGTGCCAGCAGCTTAGGGACTAGCGGGAGTGATGAGCAGTTCTTC
CASSLGTSGSDEQFF